The 10 T cell receptor beta chains reported below all come from one sample, sequenced in a study of vaccination effects on CD4 cells after COVID-19. With roughly nine days of culture completed, CD4+ T cells were isolated. For these receptors, no antigen is known. Method: immunoSEQ multiplex PCR; TCRdb's copy keeps in-frame clones and lacks some. Of tens of thousands of clones listed, about 73% are singletons. The sample was CD4+ T cells from PBMCs cultured without peptide, taken before COVID-19 vaccination. Every receptor here comes from a human donor who received a COVID-19 vaccine.

This clone has only a few counts. The chain carries TRBV19 and TRBJ2-1; TRBD1 aligns across 8 bases. This CDR3 region has 14 residues. V lost 3 bases and J lost 6; bases outside the gene matches: 4. From germline, CDR1 is LNHDA and CDR2 SQIVND (reference sequence). Written as DNA, the CDR3 is TGTGCCAGTAGTATGGGACAGGCTAGCAATGAGCAGTTCTTC. It translates to CASSMGQASNEQFF.

The rearrangement joins TRBV5-1 to TRBJ1-3; possible D gene TRBD1, 6 bases. CDR1 is SGHRS, CDR2 YFSETQ, per germline. Trimming took 2 bases from V and 1 from J, leaving 7 bases between them. The CDR3 spans 14 residues. The CDR3 sequence: CASSFTGSGNTIYF. The CDR3 coding sequence is TGCGCCAGCAGCTTTACAGGGTCTGGAAACACCATATATTTT.

V gene TRBV5-1 combines with J gene TRBJ2-1, with 10 bases matching TRBD2. Germline V gene sequence: CDR1 SGHRS, CDR2 YFSETQ. The V and J ends lost 2 bases and 4 bases, in that order; junction bases with no gene match: 9. The CDR3 sequence is 17 residues long. CDR3 sequence (DNA): TGCGCCAGCAGCTTATCCTTCCTAGCGGGGGAATACAATGAGCAGTTCTTC. Protein: CASSLSFLAGEYNEQFF.

The chain employs TRBV5-6 and TRBJ1-3, with a tentative D call TRBD1 (5 bases). Trimming cost V 3 bases and J 1 base, with 11 bases left between them. CDR1 is SGHDT and CDR2 is YYEEEE in the germline V gene. This CDR3 is built from 15 residues. CDR3 bases: TGTGCCAGCAGCTCACCGACAGCATCTGGAAACACCATATATTTT. Its translation: CASSSPTASGNTIYF.

This clone was seen more than once but under ten times. This chain connects TRBV4-1 to TRBJ1-1, with 8 nucleotides matching TRBD1. Germline V CDR1 and CDR2: MGHRA, YSYEKL. CDR3 length: 18 residues. Trimming took 0 bases from V and 1 from J; bases not matched to a gene: 10. CDR3 sequence (DNA): TGCGCCAGCAGCCAAGAGACGGACAGGGCGGCTGGGAACACTGAAGCTTTCTTT. Its protein is CASSQETDRAAGNTEAFF.

V is TRBV6-2 or TRBV6-3 and J is TRBJ2-3; D remains ambiguous. The CDR3 loop spans 18 amino acids. The germline V gene has CDR1 MNHEY and CDR2 SVGEGT. Trimming removed 0 bases at V and 6 bases at J, with 22 bases between. In DNA form, the CDR3 reads TGTGCCAGCAGTTACTCGAGAGTTTATGGGCCCCCATCCGATACGCAGTATTTT. Translating gives CASSYSRVYGPPSDTQYF.

The chain carries TRBV4-1 and TRBJ2-5, with 9 bases identical to TRBD2. Looked up from germline, CDR1 is MGHRA and CDR2 is YSYEKL. This CDR3 is 16 amino acids long. Trimming cost V 1 base and J 5 bases; bases outside gene matches: 8. The CDR3 loop is CASSQVAGVLRETQYF. CDR3 bases: TGCGCCAGCAGCCAAGTAGCGGGAGTGCTCCGGGAGACCCAGTACTTC.

This clone was seen only once. The V call is TRBV4-1, the J call TRBJ2-7, with 10 positions matching TRBD2. Germline CDR1 reads MGHRA; CDR2 reads YSYEKL. V gave up 2 bases and J gave up 2 bases; unmatched junction bases: 6. This CDR3 is built from 16 residues. Here the CDR3 reads CASSQLTSGTPYEQYF. CDR3 DNA sequence: TGCGCCAGCAGCCAATTAACTAGCGGGACCCCCTACGAGCAGTACTTC.

This clone was seen more than once but under ten times. The V and J genes are TRBV6-5 and TRBJ1-2, with 8 bases fitting TRBD1. Per germline, CDR1 MNHEY and CDR2 SVGAGI. J lost 4 bases, V lost 5 bases, and 9 bases had no gene match. This CDR3 contains 15 residues. CDR3 nucleotides: TGTGCCAGCAGTAACTACAGGGGGTTTGCCTATGGCTACACCTTC. Translated, it gives CASSNYRGFAYGYTF.

The chain combines TRBV5-1 with TRBJ2-3, with D perhaps being TRBD1 or TRBD2 (5 bases each). The CDR3 is made up of 16 amino acids. Germline values: CDR1 SGHRS, CDR2 YFSETQ. The ends were cut back, 4 bases at V and 0 bases at J, with 15 bases in the middle. The CDR3 here is CASSPGADLSTDTQYF. The CDR3 nucleotides read TGCGCCAGCAGCCCCGGGGCAGACCTTAGCACAGATACGCAGTATTTT.